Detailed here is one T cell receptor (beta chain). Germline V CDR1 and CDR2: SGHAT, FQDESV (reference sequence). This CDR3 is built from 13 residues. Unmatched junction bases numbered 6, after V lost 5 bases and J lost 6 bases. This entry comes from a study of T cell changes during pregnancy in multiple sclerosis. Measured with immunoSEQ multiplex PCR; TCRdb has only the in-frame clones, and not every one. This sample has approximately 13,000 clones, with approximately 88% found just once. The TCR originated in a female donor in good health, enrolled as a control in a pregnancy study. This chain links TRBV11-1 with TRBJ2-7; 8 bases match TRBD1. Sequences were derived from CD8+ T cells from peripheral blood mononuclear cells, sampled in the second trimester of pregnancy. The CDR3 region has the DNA TGTGCCAGCAGCCCAGGGGGCTGGGGCGAGCAGTACTTC. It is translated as CASSPGGWGEQYF.